These T cell receptor beta chains were read from a single sample in a study of blood T cell repertoires in COVID-19. The protocol was immunoSEQ multiplex PCR, while the TCRdb copy is restricted to in-frame clones and leaves out a portion. The sample yields approximately 240,000 clones, around 90% seen once. Source material: PBMCs or T cells enriched from blood (not recorded which). These receptor sequences come from a woman aged 25 to 45 with acute COVID-19. Each CDR3 is given with its conserved first and last residue. D genes are given only for firm matches. The listing skips clone size in some rows; elsewhere it reads once, few, many or a size class.

J gene,clone size,D gene,V gene,CDR3 protein,CDR3 DNA
TRBJ2-1,once,TRBD2,TRBV29-1,CSVRGLAGASTRHNEQFF,TGCAGCGTCCGAGGACTAGCGGGAGCCTCGACTCGGCACAATGAGCAGTTCTTC
TRBJ2-5,few,TRBD1,TRBV2,CASRADRGRWQETQYF,TGTGCCAGCAGGGCAGACAGGGGGCGCTGGCAAGAGACCCAGTACTTC
TRBJ2-1,.,TRBD2,TRBV4-1,CASSQANLAGGGNEQFF,TGCGCCAGCAGCCAAGCTAACCTAGCGGGGGGCGGAAATGAGCAGTTCTTC
TRBJ2-6,.,.,TRBV5-6,CASSFRGSGANVLTF,TGTGCCAGCAGCTTCCGGGGGTCTGGGGCCAACGTCCTGACTTTC
TRBJ1-2,.,TRBD1,TRBV2,CASSDTPGTVTNYGYTF,TGTGCCAGCAGTGATACCCCTGGGACAGTAACTAACTATGGCTACACCTTC
TRBJ1-5,.,.,TRBV9,CASSVAGLGQPQHF,TGTGCCAGCAGCGTAGCGGGTTTAGGTCAGCCCCAGCATTTT
TRBJ2-2,.,TRBD1,TRBV11-2,CASSQDRVGKNTGELFF,TGTGCCAGCAGCCAAGACAGGGTGGGGAAGAACACCGGGGAGCTGTTTTTT
TRBJ2-3,.,TRBD2,TRBV5-1,CASSLEGSGGPGDTQYF,TGCGCCAGCAGCTTGGAGGGTAGCGGGGGGCCTGGAGATACGCAGTATTTT
TRBJ2-1,.,TRBD2,TRBV4-3,CASSQGGGVSLTDEQFF,TGCGCCAGCAGCCAAGGCGGGGGGGTGTCCCTTACGGATGAGCAGTTCTTC
TRBJ1-6,.,.,TRBV7-2,CASSPLNSPLHF,TGTGCCAGCAGCCCCCTGAATTCACCCCTCCACTTT
TRBJ2-4,once,.,TRBV12-3/TRBV12-4,CSSSGGNIQYF,TGTTCTTCATCAGGGGGGAACATTCAGTACTTC
TRBJ1-1,.,.,TRBV12-5,CASGSLQMNTEAFF,TGTGCTAGTGGTTCGTTGCAGATGAACACTGAAGCTTTCTTT
TRBJ2-1,.,TRBD2,TRBV28,CASSHPTSGRTYNEQFF,TGTGCCAGCAGCCACCCGACTAGCGGGAGAACGTACAATGAGCAGTTCTTC
TRBJ1-3,.,.,TRBV10-3,CASQTGSGNTIYF,TGTGCCAGTCAAACAGGGTCTGGAAACACCATATATTTT
TRBJ2-7,.,.,TRBV27,CASSKDGTKSYEQYF,TGTGCCAGCAGTAAAGACGGGACAAAAAGCTACGAGCAGTACTTC
TRBJ1-6,.,TRBD1,TRBV19,CASSYDRGRSPLHF,TGTGCCAGTAGCTACGACAGGGGGCGATCACCCCTCCACTTT
TRBJ2-7,.,TRBD1,TRBV28,CASRSDRVNNEQYF,TGTGCCAGCAGGTCCGACAGGGTAAACAACGAGCAGTACTTC
TRBJ2-1,.,TRBD2,TRBV7-2,CASSLDLAGAYNEQFF,TGTGCCAGCAGCTTAGATTTAGCGGGAGCCTACAATGAGCAGTTCTTC
TRBJ2-7,once,TRBD2,TRBV28,CASSPRLASNSYEQYF,TGTGCCAGCAGTCCTCGACTAGCATCCAACTCCTACGAGCAGTACTTC
TRBJ1-5,few,.,TRBV7-9,CASSDGHLSNQPQHF,TGTGCCAGCAGCGACGGACACCTCAGCAATCAGCCCCAGCATTTT
TRBJ2-7,.,TRBD1,TRBV28,CASSLGRTGFPHEQYF,TGTGCCAGCAGTTTAGGCAGGACAGGGTTCCCCCACGAGCAGTACTTC
TRBJ2-1,.,.,TRBV13,CASSQGGGEQFF,TGTGCCAGCAGCCAGGGGGGAGGCGAGCAGTTCTTC
TRBJ2-1,.,TRBD2,TRBV5-4,CASSSGTSGVGSYNEQFF,TGTGCCAGCAGCTCCGGGACTAGCGGGGTCGGCTCCTACAATGAGCAGTTCTTC
TRBJ1-2,.,.,TRBV19,CASSIGLSGYNGYTF,TGTGCCAGTAGTATTGGTCTCTCGGGTTATAATGGCTACACCTTC
TRBJ1-5,.,TRBD1,TRBV23-1,CASSRTGTGIPNSNQPQHF,TGCGCCAGCAGCAGAACCGGGACAGGGATCCCGAACAGCAATCAGCCCCAGCATTTT
TRBJ1-5,.,.,TRBV20-1,CSASRGGSQPQHF,TGCAGTGCTAGTAGGGGGGGCTCTCAGCCCCAGCATTTT
TRBJ1-3,.,.,TRBV3-1/TRBV3-2,CASSPTVPGNTIYF,TGTGCCAGCAGCCCGACAGTGCCTGGAAACACCATATATTTT
TRBJ2-5,.,.,TRBV5-5,CASSSRPGGQETQYF,TGTGCCAGCAGCTCTCGACCTGGGGGGCAAGAGACCCAGTACTTC
TRBJ2-1,.,.,TRBV9,CASRNTMYEQFF,TGTGCCAGCAGGAACACAATGTATGAGCAGTTCTTC
TRBJ1-1,.,TRBD1,TRBV7-9,CASSLYSSRDSDAAFF,TGTGCCAGCAGCTTATACTCTTCTCGGGACAGCGACGCGGCTTTCTTT
TRBJ2-5,.,TRBD2,TRBV23-1,CASSQSRGGALETQYF,TGCGCCAGCAGTCAATCCCGGGGGGGAGCCTTGGAGACCCAGTACTTC
TRBJ1-1,.,.,TRBV28,CASIFASEAFF,TGTGCCAGCATTTTCGCCAGTGAAGCTTTCTTT
TRBJ2-3,once,.,TRBV27,CASRPRPTAPSTDTQYF,TGTGCCAGCAGACCGAGACCGACAGCCCCTAGCACAGATACGCAGTATTTT
TRBJ2-1,.,TRBD2,TRBV5-4,CASSLGGSGSYNEQFF,TGTGCCAGCAGCTTGGGTGGTAGCGGGAGCTACAATGAGCAGTTCTTC
TRBJ1-6,.,TRBD1,TRBV6-5,CASSQQGKSPLHF,TGTGCCAGCAGTCAACAGGGGAAATCACCCCTCCACTTT
TRBJ1-6,.,TRBD1,TRBV19,CASRWGDRGRNSPLHF,TGTGCCAGTAGATGGGGGGACAGGGGAAGAAATTCACCCCTCCACTTT
TRBJ1-2,.,.,TRBV6-5,CASSYSNTIFGYTF,TGTGCCAGCAGTTATTCCAACACAATATTCGGCTACACCTTC
TRBJ2-1,.,TRBD2,TRBV6-4,CASRGASGDTNEQFF,TGTGCCAGTCGAGGGGCTAGCGGAGATACCAATGAGCAGTTCTTC
TRBJ1-1,.,.,TRBV19,CASISLPDTEAFF,TGTGCCAGTATTTCCCTTCCGGACACTGAAGCTTTCTTT
TRBJ2-7,.,.,TRBV18,CASSETGPHEQYF,TGTGCCAGCTCAGAAACAGGGCCCCACGAGCAGTACTTC
TRBJ1-2,.,TRBD1,TRBV11-2,CASSPGQGNYGYTF,TGTGCCAGCAGTCCGGGACAGGGGAACTATGGCTACACCTTC
TRBJ2-7,.,.,TRBV4-1,CASSSDPGQGGEQYF,TGCGCCAGCAGCTCAGATCCGGGACAAGGGGGCGAGCAGTACTTC
TRBJ2-3,.,TRBD1,TRBV5-4,CASSLQGVTDTQYF,TGTGCCAGCTCGCTACAGGGGGTAACAGATACGCAGTATTTT
TRBJ2-2,.,.,TRBV28,CASSLYRGGGELFF,TGTGCCAGCAGTTTATACAGGGGAGGCGGGGAGCTGTTTTTT
TRBJ1-5,.,TRBD1,TRBV2,CASSVVSGQRGQPQHF,TGTGCCAGCAGTGTAGTTTCGGGACAGAGAGGTCAGCCCCAGCATTTT
TRBJ1-1,.,.,TRBV5-1,CASSGASGVQTEAFF,TGCGCCAGCAGCGGCGCCTCAGGGGTGCAAACTGAAGCTTTCTTT
TRBJ2-5,.,.,TRBV2,CASSEFGAARETQYF,TGTGCCAGCAGTGAATTTGGGGCGGCGCGGGAGACCCAGTACTTC
TRBJ1-1,.,TRBD1,TRBV30,CAWRRLTPGQGTVNTEAFF,TGTGCCTGGAGAAGACTTACTCCGGGACAGGGGACGGTGAACACTGAAGCTTTCTTT
TRBJ2-1,.,TRBD1,TRBV5-4,CASSRGTGDYNEQFF,TGTGCCAGCAGCCGCGGGACAGGAGATTACAATGAGCAGTTCTTC
TRBJ2-3,.,TRBD2,TRBV3-1/TRBV3-2,CASSQESGVLTDTQYF,TGTGCCAGCAGCCAGGAAAGCGGGGTCCTCACAGATACGCAGTATTTT
TRBJ2-2,.,.,TRBV5-6,CASSLTGPNTGELFF,TGTGCCAGCAGCTTGACAGGACCGAACACCGGGGAGCTGTTTTTT